This T cell receptor beta chain was retrieved from a study of OX40 agonist ivuxolimab in advanced cancers. Looking at the study overall: Among those treated, three patients had partial responses, one with hepatocellular carcinoma and two with cutaneous melanoma.

The investigators sampled blood at baseline, at cycle 4 day 1, and at cycle 7 day 1. Measured with immunoSEQ multiplex PCR; TCRdb has only the in-frame clones, and not every one. The sample shows approximately 22,000 clones, more than 80% of them seen only once. The CDR3 runs 15 residues. Trimming shortened V by 1 base and J by 0 bases, and 9 bases separated the two germline ends. The germline CDR1 and CDR2 sequences are SEHNR and FQNEAQ (reference sequence). Points on this clone: Antigen unknown.

Study-wide findings and caveats: With doses of 0.1 to 3.0 mg/kg, CD4+ and CD8+ blood T cells had undergone clonal expansion by week 6. The authors also found low normalized T-cell clonal expansion in some nonresponders.

This TCR was recovered from an adult with an advanced solid tumor such as melanoma, head and neck, liver or kidney cancer. Sequencing used CD4+ or CD8+ T cells sorted from blood, obtained in a trial of the OX40 agonist ivuxolimab. The rearrangement links TRBV7-9 to TRBJ1-1; D is possibly TRBD1 (5 bases). CDR3: CASSLDDRMNTEAFF. The CDR3 DNA reads TGTGCCAGCAGCTTAGACGACAGAATGAACACTGAAGCTTTCTTT.